Below, one T cell receptor beta chain is given with its context. The CDR3 covers 19 residues. These data originate in a study of CD8 T cells in ankylosing spondylitis. A single record per CDR3 protein comes from TCRdb applying MiXCR to the 5' RACE reads. The sample lists some 40,000 distinct CDR3 sequences, less than 4% seen once, with 2.5% to 3% in the top ten. Sequenced sample: blood, either unsorted or a sorted T cell fraction (not recorded which). The sequence was collected from a male donor with ankylosing spondylitis or in good health (not recorded which). The chain links TRBV7-5 to TRBJ2-3; no check of the table's D call, TRBD2, against the DNA was made. TRBV7-5 is recorded as a pseudogene. The CDR3 DNA sequence: TGTAGCTCTGCGCCACCTGGCGGCCAAAGGGCCCCGTGGTCAGATACGCAGTATTTT. Encoded protein: CSSAPPGGQRAPWSDTQYF.